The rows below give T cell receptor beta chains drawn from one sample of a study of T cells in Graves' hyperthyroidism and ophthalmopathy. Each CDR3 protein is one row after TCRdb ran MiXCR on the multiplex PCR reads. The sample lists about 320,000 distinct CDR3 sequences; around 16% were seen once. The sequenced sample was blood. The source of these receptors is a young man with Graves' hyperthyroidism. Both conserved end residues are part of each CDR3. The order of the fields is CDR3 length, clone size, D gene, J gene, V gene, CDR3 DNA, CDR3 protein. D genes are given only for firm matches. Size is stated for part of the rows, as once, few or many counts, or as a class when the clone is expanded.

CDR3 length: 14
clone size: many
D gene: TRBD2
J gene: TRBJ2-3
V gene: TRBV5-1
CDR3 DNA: TGTGCCAGCAGCCTAGCGGGGAGCACAGATACGCAGTATTTT
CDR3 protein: CASSLAGSTDTQYF

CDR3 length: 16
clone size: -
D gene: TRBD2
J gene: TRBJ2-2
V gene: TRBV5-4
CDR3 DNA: TGTGCCAGCAGTGGTAGCGGGACGCAAGGCACCGGGGAGCTGTTTTTT
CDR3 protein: CASSGSGTQGTGELFF

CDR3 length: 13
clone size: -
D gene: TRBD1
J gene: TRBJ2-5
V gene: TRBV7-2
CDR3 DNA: TGTGCCAGCAGCTTCAACAGGGGAGAGACCCAGTACTTC
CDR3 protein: CASSFNRGETQYF

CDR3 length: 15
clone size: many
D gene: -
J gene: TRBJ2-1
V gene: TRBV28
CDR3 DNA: TGTGCCAGCAGTTTGCCGTTCCTGGACTACAATGAGCAGTTCTTC
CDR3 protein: CASSLPFLDYNEQFF

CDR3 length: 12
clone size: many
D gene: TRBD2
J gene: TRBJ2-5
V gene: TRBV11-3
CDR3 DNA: TGTGCCAGCTCAGCGGGAGGAGAGACCCAGTACTTC
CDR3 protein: CASSAGGETQYF

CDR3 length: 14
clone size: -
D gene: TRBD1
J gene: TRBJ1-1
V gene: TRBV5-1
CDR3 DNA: TGCGCCAGCAGCTCGGACAGGACCAACACTGAAGCTTTCTTT
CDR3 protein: CASSSDRTNTEAFF

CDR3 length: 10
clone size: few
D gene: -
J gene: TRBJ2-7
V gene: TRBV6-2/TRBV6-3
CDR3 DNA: TGTGCCACTGCAGCCCACGAGCAGTACTTC
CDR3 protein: CATAAHEQYF

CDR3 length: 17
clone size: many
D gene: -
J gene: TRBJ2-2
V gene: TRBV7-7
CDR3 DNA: TGTGCTAGCAGCATGGAACCAGCACGGGTTGGGGACGGGGAGCTGTTTTTT
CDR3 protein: CASSMEPARVGDGELFF

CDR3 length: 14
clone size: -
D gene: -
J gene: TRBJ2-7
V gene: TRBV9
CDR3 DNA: TGTGCCAGCAGTACCGGTACCTCCCGCTACGAGCAGTACTTC
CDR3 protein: CASSTGTSRYEQYF

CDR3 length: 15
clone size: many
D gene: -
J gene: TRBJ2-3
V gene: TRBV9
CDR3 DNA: TGTGCCAGCAGCCCACGGGACCATATGACAGATACGCAGTATTTT
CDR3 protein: CASSPRDHMTDTQYF

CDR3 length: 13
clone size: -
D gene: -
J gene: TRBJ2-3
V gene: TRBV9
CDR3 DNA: TGTGCCAGCAGCGTCCAACAGTTCTCTACGCAGTATTTT
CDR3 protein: CASSVQQFSTQYF

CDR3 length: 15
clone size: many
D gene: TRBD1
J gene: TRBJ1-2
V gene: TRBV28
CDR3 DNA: TGTGCCAGCAGCCCTACTCTGGGGACAGCAGAAGGCTACACCTTC
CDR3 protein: CASSPTLGTAEGYTF

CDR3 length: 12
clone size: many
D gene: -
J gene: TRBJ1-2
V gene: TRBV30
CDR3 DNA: TGTGCCTGGAGTGTAGGGCGAGGAGGCTACACCTTC
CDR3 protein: CAWSVGRGGYTF

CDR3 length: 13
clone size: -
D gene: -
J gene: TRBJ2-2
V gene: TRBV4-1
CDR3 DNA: TGCGCCAGCAGCCGGGCCGACACCGGGGAGCTGTTTTTT
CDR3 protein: CASSRADTGELFF

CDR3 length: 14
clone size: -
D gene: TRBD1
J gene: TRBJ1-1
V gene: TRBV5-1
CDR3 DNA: TGCGCCAGCAGGATGGGACAGGTGAACACTGAAGCTTTCTTT
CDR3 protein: CASRMGQVNTEAFF

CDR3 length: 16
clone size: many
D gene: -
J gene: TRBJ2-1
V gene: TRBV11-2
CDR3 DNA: TGTGCCAGCAGCTCCGGAGAGGAAGCCTCCTACAATGAGCAGTTCTTC
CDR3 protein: CASSSGEEASYNEQFF

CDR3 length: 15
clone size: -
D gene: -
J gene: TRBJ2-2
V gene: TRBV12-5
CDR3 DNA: TGTGCTAGTGGTCGCATCCTGGGGGCGATCGGGGAGCTGTTTTTT
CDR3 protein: CASGRILGAIGELFF

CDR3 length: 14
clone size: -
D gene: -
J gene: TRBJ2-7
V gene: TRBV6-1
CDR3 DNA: TGTGCCAGCAGTGCGATCTTTCTAGCCTACGAGCAGTACTTC
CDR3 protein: CASSAIFLAYEQYF

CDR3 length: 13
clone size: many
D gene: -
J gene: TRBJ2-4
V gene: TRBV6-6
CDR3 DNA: TGTGCCAGCAGTTACTCGGAAGCGACAAAGGGGTACTTC
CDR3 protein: CASSYSEATKGYF

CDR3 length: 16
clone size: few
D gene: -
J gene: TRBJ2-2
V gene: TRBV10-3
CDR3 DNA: TGTGCCATCAGTGAGTCGAGAGGAGGGAGGACCGGGGAGCTGTTTTTT
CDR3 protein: CAISESRGGRTGELFF

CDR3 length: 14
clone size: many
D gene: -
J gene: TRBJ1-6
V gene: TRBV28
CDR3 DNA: TGTGCCAGCCTCGGGCCGGGTTATGGAACACCCCTCCACTTT
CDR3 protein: CASLGPGYGTPLHF

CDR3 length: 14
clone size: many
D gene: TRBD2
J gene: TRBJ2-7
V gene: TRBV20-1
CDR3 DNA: TGCAGTGCTAGCGACTCAGCGGGAGATTACGAGCAGTACTTC
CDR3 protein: CSASDSAGDYEQYF

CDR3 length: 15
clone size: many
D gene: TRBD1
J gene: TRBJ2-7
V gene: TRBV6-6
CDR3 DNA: TGTGCCAGCAGTTACGGACAGGGGGCTTCCTACGAGCAGTACTTC
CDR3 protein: CASSYGQGASYEQYF

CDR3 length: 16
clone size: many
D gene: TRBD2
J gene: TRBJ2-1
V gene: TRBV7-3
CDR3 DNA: TGTGCCAGCAGCATCTCGGGACTAAAGCCGGGCAATGAGCAGTTCTTC
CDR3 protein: CASSISGLKPGNEQFF

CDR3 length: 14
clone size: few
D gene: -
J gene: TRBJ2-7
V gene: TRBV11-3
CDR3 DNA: TGTGCCAGCAGCCTCCGGGGCGGAGCCTACGAGCAGTACTTC
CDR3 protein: CASSLRGGAYEQYF

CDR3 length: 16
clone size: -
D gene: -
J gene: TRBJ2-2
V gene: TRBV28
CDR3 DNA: TGTGCCAGCAGCCCGATAGACAGCCACATCACCGGGGAGCTGTTTTTT
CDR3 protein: CASSPIDSHITGELFF

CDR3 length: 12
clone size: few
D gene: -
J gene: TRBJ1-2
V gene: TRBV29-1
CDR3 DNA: TGCAGCGTTGAAGGGCAGGTCTATGGCTACACCTTC
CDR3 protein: CSVEGQVYGYTF

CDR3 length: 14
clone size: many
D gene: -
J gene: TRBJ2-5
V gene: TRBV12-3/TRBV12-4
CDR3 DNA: TGTGCCAGCCGGCGGAGTGGAGGTGGAGAGACCCAGTACTTC
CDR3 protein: CASRRSGGGETQYF

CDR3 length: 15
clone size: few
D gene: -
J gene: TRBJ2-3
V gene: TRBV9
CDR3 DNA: TGTGCCAGCAGCGACGGGAGCGTCGGTATGAATACGCAGTATTTT
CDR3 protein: CASSDGSVGMNTQYF

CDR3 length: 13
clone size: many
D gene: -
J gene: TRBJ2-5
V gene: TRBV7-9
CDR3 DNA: TGTGCCAGCAGCTTAATAAGGGAAGAGACCCAGTACTTC
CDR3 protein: CASSLIREETQYF

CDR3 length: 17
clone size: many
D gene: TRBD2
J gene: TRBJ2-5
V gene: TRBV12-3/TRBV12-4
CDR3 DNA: TGTGCCAGCAGTCCTCCCCTCTCAGCGGGAGTACAAGAGACCCAGTACTTC
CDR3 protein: CASSPPLSAGVQETQYF

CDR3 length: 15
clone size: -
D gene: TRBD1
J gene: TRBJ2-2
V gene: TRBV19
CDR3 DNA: TGTGCCAGTACTAGGACAGGGGGCAACACCGGGGAGCTGTTTTTT
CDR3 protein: CASTRTGGNTGELFF

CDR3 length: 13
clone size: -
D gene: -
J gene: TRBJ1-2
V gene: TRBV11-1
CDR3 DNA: TGTGCCAGCAGCCGGGGGGCAGCAGGGCGGTTGACCTTC
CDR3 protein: CASSRGAAGRLTF

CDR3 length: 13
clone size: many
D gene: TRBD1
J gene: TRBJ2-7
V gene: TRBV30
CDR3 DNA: TGTGCCTGGAGTGAGGACAGGGGCGGCGAGCAGTACTTC
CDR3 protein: CAWSEDRGGEQYF

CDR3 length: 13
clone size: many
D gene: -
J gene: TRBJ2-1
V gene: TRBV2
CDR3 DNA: TGTGCCAGCAGTATCCGGCAATACAATGAGCAGTTCTTC
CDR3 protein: CASSIRQYNEQFF

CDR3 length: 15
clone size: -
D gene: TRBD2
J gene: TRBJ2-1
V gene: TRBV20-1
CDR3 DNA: TGCAGTGCTAGACCTAGCGGGAAGAGGTACAATGAGCAGTTCTTC
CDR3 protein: CSARPSGKRYNEQFF

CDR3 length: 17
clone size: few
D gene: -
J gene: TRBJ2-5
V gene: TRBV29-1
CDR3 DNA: TGCAGCGTTGAAGATCTTGGCGGCAGTGCTAGAGGGGAGACCCAGTACTTC
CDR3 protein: CSVEDLGGSARGETQYF

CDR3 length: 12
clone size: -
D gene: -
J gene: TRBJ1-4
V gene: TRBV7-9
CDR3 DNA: TGTGCCAGCAGCGCCATTAATGAAAAACTGTTTTTT
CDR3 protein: CASSAINEKLFF

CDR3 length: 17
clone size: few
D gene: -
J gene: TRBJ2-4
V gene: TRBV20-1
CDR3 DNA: TGCAGTGCTAGCCTTCCGGGTCGGGATGGGACCAAAAACATTCAGTACTTC
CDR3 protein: CSASLPGRDGTKNIQYF